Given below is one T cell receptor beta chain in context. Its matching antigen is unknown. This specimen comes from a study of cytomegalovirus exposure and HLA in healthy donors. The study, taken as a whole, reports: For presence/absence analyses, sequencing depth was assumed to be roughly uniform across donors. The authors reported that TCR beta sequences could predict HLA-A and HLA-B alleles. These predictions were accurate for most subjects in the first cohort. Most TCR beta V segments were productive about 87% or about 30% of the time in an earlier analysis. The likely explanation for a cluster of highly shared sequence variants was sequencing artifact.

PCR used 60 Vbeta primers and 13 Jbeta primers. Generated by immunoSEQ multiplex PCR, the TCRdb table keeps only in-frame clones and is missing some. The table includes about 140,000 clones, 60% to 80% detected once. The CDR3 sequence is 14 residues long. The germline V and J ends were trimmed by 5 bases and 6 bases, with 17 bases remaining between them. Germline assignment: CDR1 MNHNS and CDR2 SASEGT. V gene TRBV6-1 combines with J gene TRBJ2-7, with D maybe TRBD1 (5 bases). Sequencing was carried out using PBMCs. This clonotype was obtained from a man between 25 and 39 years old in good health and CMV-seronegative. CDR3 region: CASSSLDIQGEQYF. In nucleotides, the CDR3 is TGTGCCAGCAGTTCCTTGGACATTCAGGGCGAGCAGTACTTC.